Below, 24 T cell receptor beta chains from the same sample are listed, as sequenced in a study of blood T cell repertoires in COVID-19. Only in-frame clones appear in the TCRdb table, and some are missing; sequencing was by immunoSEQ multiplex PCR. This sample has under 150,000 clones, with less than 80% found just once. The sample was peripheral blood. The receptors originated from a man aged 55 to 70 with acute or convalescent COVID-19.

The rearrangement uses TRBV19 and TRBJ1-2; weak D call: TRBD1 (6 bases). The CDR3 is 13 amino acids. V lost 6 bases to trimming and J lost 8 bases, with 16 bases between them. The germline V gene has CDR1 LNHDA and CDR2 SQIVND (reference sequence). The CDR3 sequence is CASSVGTLGGYTF. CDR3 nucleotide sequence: TGTGCCAGTAGCGTTGGGACACTAGGAGGCTACACCTTC.

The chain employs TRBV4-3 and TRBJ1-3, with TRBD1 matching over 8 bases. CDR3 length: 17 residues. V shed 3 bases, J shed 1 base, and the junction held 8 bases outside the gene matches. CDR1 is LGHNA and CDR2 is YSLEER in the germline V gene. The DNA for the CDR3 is TGCGCCAGCAGCCATCCTCAGGGGGCAGGGTCTGGAAACACCATATATTTT. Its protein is CASSHPQGAGSGNTIYF.

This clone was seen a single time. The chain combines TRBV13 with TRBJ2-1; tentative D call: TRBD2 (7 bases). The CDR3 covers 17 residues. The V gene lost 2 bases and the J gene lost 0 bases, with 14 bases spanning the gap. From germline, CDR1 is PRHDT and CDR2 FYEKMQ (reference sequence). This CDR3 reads CASSLRGGPSSYNEQFF. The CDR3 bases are TGTGCCAGCAGCTTAAGGGGGGGACCAAGCTCCTACAATGAGCAGTTCTTC.

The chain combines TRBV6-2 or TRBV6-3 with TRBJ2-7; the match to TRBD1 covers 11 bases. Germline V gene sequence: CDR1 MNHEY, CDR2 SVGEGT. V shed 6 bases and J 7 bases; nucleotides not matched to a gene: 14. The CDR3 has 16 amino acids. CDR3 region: CASSRETGQGAREQYF. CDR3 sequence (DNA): TGTGCCAGCAGCAGAGAAACCGGACAGGGGGCGCGAGAGCAGTACTTC.

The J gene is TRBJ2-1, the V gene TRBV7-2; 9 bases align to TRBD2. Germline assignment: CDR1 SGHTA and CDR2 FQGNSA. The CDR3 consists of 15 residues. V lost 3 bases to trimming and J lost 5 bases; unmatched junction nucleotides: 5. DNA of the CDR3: TGTGCCAGCAGCTTCCTAGCGGGGACGGACAATGAGCAGTTCTTC. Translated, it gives CASSFLAGTDNEQFF.

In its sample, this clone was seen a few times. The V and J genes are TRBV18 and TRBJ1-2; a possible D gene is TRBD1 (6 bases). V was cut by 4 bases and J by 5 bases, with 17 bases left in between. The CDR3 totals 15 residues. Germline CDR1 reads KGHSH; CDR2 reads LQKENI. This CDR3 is CASSRRTGIGYGYTF. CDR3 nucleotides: TGTGCCAGCTCACGACGAACAGGGATTGGGTATGGCTACACCTTC.

For the CDR3, the DNA is TGTGCCAGCAGTTTGCCAGCGGGAGGGCCAGAGACCCAGTACTTC. Amino acids: CASSLPAGGPETQYF. This rearrangement joins TRBV6-2 or TRBV6-3 to TRBJ2-5; 10 nucleotides match TRBD2. The CDR3 loop spans 15 amino acids. Germline V gene sequence: CDR1 MNHEY, CDR2 SVGEGT. J was trimmed by 4 bases and V by 4 bases; bases with no gene match: 6.

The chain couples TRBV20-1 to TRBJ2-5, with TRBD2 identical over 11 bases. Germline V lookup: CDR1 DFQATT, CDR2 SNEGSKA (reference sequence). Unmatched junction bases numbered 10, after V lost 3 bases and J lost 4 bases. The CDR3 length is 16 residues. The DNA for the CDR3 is TGCAGTGCTAGTTTCCTAGCGGGGGGAGGGACAGAGACCCAGTACTTC. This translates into CSASFLAGGGTETQYF.

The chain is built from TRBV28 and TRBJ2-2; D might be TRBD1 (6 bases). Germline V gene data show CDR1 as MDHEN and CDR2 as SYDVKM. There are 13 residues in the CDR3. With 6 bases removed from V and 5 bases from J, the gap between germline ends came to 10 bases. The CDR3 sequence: CASRTGGTGELFF. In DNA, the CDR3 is TGTGCCAGCAGGACAGGTGGGACCGGGGAGCTGTTTTTT. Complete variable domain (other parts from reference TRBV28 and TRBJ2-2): DVKVTQSSRYLVKRTGEKVFLECVQDMDHENMFWYRQDPGLGLRLIYFSYDVKMKEKGDIPEGYSVSREKKERFSLILESASTNQTSMYLCASRTGGTGELFFGEGSRLTVL.

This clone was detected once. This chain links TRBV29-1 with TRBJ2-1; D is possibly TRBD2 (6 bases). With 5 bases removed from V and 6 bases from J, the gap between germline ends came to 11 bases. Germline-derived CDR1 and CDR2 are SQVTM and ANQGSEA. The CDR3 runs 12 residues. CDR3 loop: CSVFRLGNEQFF. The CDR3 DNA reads TGCAGCGTTTTTAGACTAGGCAATGAGCAGTTCTTC.

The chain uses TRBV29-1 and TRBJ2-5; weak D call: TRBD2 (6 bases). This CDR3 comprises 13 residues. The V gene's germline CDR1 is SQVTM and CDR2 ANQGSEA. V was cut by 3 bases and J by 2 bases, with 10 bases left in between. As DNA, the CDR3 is TGCAGCGTTGACGCGGGACGGCAAGAGACCCAGTACTTC. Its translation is CSVDAGRQETQYF.

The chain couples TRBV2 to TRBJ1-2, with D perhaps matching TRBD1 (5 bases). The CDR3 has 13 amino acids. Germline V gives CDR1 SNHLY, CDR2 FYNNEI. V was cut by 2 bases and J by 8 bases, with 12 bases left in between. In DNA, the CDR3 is TGTGCCAGCAGTGAAAGGGGTTCCTGGGGCTACACCTTC. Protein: CASSERGSWGYTF.

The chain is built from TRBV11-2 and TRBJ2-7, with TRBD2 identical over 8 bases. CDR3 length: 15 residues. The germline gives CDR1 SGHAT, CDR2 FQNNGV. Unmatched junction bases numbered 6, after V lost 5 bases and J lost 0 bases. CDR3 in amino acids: CASSGTSGSSYEQYF. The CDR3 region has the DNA TGTGCCAGCAGCGGAACTAGCGGCAGCTCCTACGAGCAGTACTTC.

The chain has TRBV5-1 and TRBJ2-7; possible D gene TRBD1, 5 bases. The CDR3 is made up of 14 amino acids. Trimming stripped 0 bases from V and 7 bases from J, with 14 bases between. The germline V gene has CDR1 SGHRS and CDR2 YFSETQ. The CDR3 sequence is CASSLGSGLGEQYF. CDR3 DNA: TGCGCCAGCAGCTTGGGGTCAGGGTTGGGAGAGCAGTACTTC.

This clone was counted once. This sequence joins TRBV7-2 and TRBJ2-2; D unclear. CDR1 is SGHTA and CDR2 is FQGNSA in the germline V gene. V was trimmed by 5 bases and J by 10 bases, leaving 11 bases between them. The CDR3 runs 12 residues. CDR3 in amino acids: CASSLLFQELFF. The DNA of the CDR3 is TGTGCCAGCAGCCTACTCTTCCAGGAGCTGTTTTTT.

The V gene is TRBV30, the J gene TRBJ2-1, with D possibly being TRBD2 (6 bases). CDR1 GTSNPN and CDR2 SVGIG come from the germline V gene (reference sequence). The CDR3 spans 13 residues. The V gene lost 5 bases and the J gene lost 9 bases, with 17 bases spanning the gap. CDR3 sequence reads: CAWGTLAIGEQFF. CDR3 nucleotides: TGTGCCTGGGGCACTCTAGCGATCGGTGAGCAGTTCTTC.

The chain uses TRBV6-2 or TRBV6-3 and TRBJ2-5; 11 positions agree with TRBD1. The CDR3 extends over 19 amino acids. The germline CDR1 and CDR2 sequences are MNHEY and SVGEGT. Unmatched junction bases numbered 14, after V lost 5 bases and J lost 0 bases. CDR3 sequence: CASSEFGQGASSYQETQYF. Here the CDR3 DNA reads TGTGCCAGCAGTGAGTTCGGACAGGGGGCTTCTTCGTACCAAGAGACCCAGTACTTC.

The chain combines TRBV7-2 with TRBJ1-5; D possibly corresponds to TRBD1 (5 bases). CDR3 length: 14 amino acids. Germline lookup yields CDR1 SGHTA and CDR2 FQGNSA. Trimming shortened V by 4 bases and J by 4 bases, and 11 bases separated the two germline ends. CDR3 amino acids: CASSSDNPNQPQHF. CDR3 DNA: TGTGCCAGCAGCTCGGACAACCCAAATCAGCCCCAGCATTTT.

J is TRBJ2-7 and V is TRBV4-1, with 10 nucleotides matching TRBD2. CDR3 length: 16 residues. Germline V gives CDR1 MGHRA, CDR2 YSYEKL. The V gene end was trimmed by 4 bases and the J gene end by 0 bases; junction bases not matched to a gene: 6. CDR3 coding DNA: TGCGCCAGCAGCCTGAACTTAGCGGGAGGCTCCTACGAGCAGTACTTC. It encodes CASSLNLAGGSYEQYF.

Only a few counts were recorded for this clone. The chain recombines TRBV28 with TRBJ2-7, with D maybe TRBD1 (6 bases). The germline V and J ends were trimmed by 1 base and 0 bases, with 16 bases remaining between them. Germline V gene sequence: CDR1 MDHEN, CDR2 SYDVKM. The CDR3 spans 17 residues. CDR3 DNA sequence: TGTGCCAGCAGTTTATATCCCCAGGACAGTCGCTCCTACGAGCAGTACTTC. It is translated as CASSLYPQDSRSYEQYF.

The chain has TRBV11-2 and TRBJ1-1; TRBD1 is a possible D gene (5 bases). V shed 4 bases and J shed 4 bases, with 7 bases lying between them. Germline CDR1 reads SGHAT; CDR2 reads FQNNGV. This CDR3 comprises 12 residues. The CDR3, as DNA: TGTGCCAGCAGCTCCCAGGGCACTGAAGCTTTCTTT. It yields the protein CASSSQGTEAFF.

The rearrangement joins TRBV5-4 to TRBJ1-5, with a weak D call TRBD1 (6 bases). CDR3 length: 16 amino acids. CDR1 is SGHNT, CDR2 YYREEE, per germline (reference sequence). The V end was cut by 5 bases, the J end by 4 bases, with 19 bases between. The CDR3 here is CASSSNGWQGNQPQHF. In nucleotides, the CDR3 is TGTGCCAGCAGTTCAAATGGCTGGCAGGGGAATCAGCCCCAGCATTTT.

The CDR3 DNA reads as TGTGCCAGCAGTTATACAGGGGGCCAAGAGACCCAGTACTTC. This encodes CASSYTGGQETQYF. V gene TRBV6-6 combines with J gene TRBJ2-5; 8 bases agree with TRBD1. V shed 3 bases, J shed 1 base, and the junction held 1 base outside the gene matches. The CDR3 is made up of 14 amino acids. Germline V gene sequence: CDR1 MNHNY, CDR2 SVGAGI (reference sequence).

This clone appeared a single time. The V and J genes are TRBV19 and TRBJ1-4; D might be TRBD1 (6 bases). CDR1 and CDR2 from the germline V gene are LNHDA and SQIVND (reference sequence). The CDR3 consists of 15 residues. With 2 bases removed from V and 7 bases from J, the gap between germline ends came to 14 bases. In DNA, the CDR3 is TGTGCCAGTAGTATACTTGGACAGAACCGTGAAAAACTGTTTTTT. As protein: CASSILGQNREKLFF. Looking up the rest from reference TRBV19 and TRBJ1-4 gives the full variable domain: DGGITQSPKYLFRKEGQNVTLSCEQNLNHDAMYWYRQDPGQGLRLIYYSQIVNDFQKGDIAEGYSVSREKKESFPLTVTSAQKNPTAFYLCASSILGQNREKLFFGSGTQLSVL.